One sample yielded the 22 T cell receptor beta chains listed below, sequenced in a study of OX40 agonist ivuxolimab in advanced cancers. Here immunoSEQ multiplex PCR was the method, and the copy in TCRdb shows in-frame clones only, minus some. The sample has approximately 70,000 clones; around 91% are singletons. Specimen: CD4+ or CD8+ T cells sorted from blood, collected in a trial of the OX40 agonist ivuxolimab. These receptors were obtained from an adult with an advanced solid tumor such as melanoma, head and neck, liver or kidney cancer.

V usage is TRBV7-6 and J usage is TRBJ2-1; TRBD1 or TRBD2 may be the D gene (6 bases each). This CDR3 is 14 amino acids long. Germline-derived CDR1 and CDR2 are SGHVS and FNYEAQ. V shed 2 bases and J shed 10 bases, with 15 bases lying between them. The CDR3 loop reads CASSLSRGGFEQFF. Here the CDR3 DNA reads TGTGCCAGCAGCTTAAGCAGGGGAGGCTTCGAGCAGTTCTTC. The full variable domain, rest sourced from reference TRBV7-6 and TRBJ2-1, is GAGVSQSPRYKVTKRGQDVALRCDPISGHVSLYWYRQALGQGPEFLTYFNYEAQQDKSGLPNDRFSAERPEGSISTLTIQRTEQRDSAMYRCASSLSRGGFEQFFGPGTRLTVL.

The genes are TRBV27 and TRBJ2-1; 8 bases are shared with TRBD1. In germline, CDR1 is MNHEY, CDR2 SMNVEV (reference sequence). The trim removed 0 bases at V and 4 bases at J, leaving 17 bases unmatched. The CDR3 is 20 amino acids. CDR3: CASSLSAFPGQVGHYNEQFF. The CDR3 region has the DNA TGTGCCAGCAGTTTATCGGCCTTCCCGGGACAGGTGGGGCATTACAATGAGCAGTTCTTC.

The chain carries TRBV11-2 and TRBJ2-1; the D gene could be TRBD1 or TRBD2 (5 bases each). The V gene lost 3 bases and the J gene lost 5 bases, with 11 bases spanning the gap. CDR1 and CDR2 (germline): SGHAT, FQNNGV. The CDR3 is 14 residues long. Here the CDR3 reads CASSLGDRDNEQFF. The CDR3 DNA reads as TGTGCCAGCAGCTTGGGGGACCGCGACAATGAGCAGTTCTTC.

CDR3 nucleotides: TGTGCCACCAGCAGAGATCGTCTTGGCTACACCTTC. It translates to CATSRDRLGYTF. This rearrangement joins TRBV15 to TRBJ1-2; no clear D gene. The CDR3 has 12 residues. The V end was cut by 0 bases, the J end by 7 bases, with 6 bases between. Germline V CDR1 and CDR2: LNHNV, YYDKDF (reference sequence).

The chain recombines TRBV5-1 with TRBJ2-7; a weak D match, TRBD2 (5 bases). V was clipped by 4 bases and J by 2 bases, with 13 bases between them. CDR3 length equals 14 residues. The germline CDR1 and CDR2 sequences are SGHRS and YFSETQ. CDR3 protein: CASSLDGGTYEQYF. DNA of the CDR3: TGCGCCAGCAGCCTCGACGGAGGTACCTACGAGCAGTACTTC. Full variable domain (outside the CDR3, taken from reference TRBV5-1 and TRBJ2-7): KAGVTQTPRYLIKTRGQQVTLSCSPISGHRSVSWYQQTPGQGLQFLFEYFSETQRNKGNFPGRFSGRQFSNSRSEMNVSTLELGDSALYLCASSLDGGTYEQYFGPGTRLTVT.

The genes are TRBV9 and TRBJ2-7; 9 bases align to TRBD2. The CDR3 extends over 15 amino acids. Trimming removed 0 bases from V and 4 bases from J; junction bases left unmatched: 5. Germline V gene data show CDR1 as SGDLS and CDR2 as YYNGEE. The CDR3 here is CASSVEPSGVYEQYF. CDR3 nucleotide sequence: TGTGCCAGCAGCGTAGAGCCTAGCGGGGTATACGAGCAGTACTTC.

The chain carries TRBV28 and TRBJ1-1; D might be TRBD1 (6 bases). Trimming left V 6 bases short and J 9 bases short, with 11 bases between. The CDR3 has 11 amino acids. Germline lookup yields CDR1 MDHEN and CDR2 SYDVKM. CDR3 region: CASSLTGKAFF. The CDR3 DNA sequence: TGTGCCAGCAGCCTGACAGGTAAAGCTTTCTTT.

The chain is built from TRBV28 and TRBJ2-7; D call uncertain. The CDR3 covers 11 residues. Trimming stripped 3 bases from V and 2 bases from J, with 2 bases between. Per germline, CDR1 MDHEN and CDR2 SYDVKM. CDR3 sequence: CASSLPYEQYF. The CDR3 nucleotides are TGTGCCAGCAGTTTGCCCTACGAGCAGTACTTC.

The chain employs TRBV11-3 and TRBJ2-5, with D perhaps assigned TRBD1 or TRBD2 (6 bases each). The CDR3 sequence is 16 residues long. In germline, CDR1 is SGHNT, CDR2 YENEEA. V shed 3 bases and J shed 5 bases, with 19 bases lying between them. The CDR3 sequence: CASSFRGGGIKETQYF. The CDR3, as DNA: TGTGCCAGCAGCTTTCGTGGAGGGGGAATCAAGGAGACCCAGTACTTC.

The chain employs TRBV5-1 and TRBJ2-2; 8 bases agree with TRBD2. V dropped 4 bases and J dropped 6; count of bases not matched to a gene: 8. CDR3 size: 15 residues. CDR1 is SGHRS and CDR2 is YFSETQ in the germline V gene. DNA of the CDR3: TGCGCCAGCAGCAATGTAGCGGGACTCGCCGGGGAGCTGTTTTTT. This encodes CASSNVAGLAGELFF. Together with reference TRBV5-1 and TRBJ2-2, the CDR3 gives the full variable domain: KAGVTQTPRYLIKTRGQQVTLSCSPISGHRSVSWYQQTPGQGLQFLFEYFSETQRNKGNFPGRFSGRQFSNSRSEMNVSTLELGDSALYLCASSNVAGLAGELFFGEGSRLTVL.

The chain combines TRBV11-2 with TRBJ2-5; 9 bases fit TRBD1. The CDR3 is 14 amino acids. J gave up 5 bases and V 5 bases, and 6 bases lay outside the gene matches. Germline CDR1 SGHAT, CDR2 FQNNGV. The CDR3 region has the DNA TGTGCCAGCAGCCCACAGGGGGCTACGGAGACCCAGTACTTC. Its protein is CASSPQGATETQYF.

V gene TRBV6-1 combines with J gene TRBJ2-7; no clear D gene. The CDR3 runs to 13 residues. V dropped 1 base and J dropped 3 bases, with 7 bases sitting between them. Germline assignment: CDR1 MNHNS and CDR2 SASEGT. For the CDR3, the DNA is TGTGCCAGCAGTGAAGAACTGGGCTACGAGCAGTACTTC. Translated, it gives CASSEELGYEQYF.

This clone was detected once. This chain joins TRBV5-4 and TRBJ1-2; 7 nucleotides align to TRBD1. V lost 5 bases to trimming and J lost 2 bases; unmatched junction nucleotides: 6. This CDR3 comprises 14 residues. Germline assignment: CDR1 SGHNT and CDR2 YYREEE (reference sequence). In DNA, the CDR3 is TGTGCCAGCAGGTCGGGACAGCACAACTATGGCTACACCTTC. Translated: CASRSGQHNYGYTF.

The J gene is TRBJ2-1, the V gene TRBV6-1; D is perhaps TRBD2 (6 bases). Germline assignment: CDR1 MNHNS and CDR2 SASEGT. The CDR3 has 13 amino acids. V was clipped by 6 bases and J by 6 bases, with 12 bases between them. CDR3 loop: CASRASVINEQFF. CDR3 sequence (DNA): TGTGCCAGCAGGGCTAGCGTAATCAATGAGCAGTTCTTC.

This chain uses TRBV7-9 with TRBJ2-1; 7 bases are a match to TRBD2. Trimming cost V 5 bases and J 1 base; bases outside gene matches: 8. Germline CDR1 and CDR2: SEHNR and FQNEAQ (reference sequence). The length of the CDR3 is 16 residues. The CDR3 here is CASSLGPGGSYNEQFF. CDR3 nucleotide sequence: TGTGCCAGCAGCCTTGGTCCGGGGGGTTCCTACAATGAGCAGTTCTTC. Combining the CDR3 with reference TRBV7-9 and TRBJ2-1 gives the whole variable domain DTGVSQNPRHKITKRGQNVTFRCDPISEHNRLYWYRQTLGQGPEFLTYFQNEAQLEKSRLLSDRFSAERPKGSFSTLEIQRTEQGDSAMYLCASSLGPGGSYNEQFFGPGTRLTVL.

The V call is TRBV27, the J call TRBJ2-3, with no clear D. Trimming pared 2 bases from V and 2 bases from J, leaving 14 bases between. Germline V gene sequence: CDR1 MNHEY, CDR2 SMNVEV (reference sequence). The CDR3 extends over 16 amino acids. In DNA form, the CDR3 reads TGTGCCAGCAGTTTAGGCTCCCAGAGGATCACAGATACGCAGTATTTT. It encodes CASSLGSQRITDTQYF.

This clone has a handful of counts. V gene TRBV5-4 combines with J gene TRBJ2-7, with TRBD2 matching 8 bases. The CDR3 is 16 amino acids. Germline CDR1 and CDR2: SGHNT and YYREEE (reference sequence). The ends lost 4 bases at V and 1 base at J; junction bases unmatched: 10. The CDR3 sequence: CASSTRGGSASYEQYF. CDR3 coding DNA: TGTGCCAGCAGCACCCGGGGGGGGTCGGCGTCCTACGAGCAGTACTTC.

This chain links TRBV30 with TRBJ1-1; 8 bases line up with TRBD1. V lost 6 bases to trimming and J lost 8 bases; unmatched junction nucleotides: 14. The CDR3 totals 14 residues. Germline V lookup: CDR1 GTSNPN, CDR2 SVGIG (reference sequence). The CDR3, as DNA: TGTGCCTGTGACCAGGGGGCGATCTCGTCCGAAGCTTTCTTT. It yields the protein CACDQGAISSEAFF. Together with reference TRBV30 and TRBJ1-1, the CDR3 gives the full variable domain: SQTIHQWPATLVQPVGSPLSLECTVEGTSNPNLYWYRQAAGRGLQLLFYSVGIGQISSEVPQNLSASRPQDRQFILSSKKLLLSDSGFYLCACDQGAISSEAFFGQGTRLTVV.

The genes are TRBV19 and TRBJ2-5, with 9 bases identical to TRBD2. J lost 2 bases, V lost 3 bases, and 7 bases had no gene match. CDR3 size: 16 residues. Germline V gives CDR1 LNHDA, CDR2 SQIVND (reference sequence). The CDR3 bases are TGTGCCAGTAGTATGGCTAGCGGGGCGATACAAGAGACCCAGTACTTC. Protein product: CASSMASGAIQETQYF.

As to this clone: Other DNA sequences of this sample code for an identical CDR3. The CDR3: CASSLGQGAETQYF. The DNA for the CDR3 is TGCGCCAGCAGCTTGGGACAGGGTGCGGAGACCCAGTACTTC. The J gene is TRBJ2-5, the V gene TRBV5-1; 7 bases are shared with TRBD1. This CDR3 is 14 amino acids long. Per germline, CDR1 SGHRS and CDR2 YFSETQ. V lost 0 bases and J lost 5; bases outside the gene matches: 4.

The CDR3 loop is CASSLGFRENTIYF. CDR3 bases: TGTGCCAGCAGCTTAGGATTTAGGGAAAACACCATATATTTT. This sequence joins TRBV7-8 and TRBJ1-3, with no clear D. The CDR3 totals 14 residues. Per the germline V gene, CDR1 is SGHVS and CDR2 is FQNEAQ. With 1 base removed from V and 6 bases from J, the gap between germline ends came to 10 bases.

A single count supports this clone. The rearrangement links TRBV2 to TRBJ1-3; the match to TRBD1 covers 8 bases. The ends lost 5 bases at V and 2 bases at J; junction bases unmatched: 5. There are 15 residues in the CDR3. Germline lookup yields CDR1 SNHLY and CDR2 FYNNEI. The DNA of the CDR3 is TGTGCCAGCAGTAGGGACAGGTCAACTGGAAACACCATATATTTT. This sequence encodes CASSRDRSTGNTIYF.